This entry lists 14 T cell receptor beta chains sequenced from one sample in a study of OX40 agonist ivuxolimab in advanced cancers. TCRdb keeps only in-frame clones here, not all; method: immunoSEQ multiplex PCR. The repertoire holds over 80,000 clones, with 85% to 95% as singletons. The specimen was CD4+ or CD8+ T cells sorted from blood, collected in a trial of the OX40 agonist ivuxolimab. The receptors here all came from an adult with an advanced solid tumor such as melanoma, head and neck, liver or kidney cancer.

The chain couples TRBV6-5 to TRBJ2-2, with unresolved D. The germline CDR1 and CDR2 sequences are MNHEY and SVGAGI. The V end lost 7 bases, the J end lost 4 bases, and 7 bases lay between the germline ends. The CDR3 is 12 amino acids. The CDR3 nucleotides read TGTGCCAGCATCGACTTCACCGGGGAGCTGTTTTTT. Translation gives CASIDFTGELFF.

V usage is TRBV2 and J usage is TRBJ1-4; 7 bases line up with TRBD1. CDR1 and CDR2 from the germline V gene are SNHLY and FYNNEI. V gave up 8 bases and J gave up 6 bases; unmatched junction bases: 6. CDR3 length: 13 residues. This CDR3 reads CASYRGGDEKLFF. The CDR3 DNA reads TGTGCCAGCTACAGGGGAGGGGATGAAAAACTGTTTTTT.

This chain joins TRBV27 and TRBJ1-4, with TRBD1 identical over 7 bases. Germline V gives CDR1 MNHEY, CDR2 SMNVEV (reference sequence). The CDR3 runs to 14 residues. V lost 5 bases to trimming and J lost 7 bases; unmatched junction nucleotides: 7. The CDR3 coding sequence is TGTGCCAGCAGTGCCCGACAGGGAATTGAAAAACTGTTTTTT. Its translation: CASSARQGIEKLFF.

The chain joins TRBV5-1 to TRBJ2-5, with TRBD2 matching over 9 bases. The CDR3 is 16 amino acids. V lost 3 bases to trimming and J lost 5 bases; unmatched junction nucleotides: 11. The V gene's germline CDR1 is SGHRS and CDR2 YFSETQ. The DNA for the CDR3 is TGCGCCAGCAGCTGGAGGGCGGCTAGCGGGAAGGAGACCCAGTACTTC. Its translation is CASSWRAASGKETQYF.

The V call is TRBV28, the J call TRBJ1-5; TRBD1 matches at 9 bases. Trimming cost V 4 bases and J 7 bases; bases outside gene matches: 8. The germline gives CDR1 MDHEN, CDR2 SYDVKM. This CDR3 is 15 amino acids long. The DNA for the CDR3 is TGTGCCAGCAGTTGGGGACAGGGAGACCCACAGCCCCAGCATTTT. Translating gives CASSWGQGDPQPQHF. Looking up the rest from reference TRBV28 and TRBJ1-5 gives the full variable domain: DVKVTQSSRYLVKRTGEKVFLECVQDMDHENMFWYRQDPGLGLRLIYFSYDVKMKEKGDIPEGYSVSREKKERFSLILESASTNQTSMYLCASSWGQGDPQPQHFGDGTRLSIL.

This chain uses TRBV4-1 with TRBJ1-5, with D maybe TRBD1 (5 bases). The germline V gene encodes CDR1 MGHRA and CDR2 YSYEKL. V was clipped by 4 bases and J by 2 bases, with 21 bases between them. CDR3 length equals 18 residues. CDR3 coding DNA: TGCGCCAGCAGCCCCGGACGGAACCTTCGGGGGGGCAATCAGCCCCAGCATTTT. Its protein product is CASSPGRNLRGGNQPQHF.

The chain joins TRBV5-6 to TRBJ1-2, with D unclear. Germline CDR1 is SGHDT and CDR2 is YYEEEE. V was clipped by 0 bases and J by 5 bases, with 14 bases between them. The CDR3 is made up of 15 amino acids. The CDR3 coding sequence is TGTGCCAGCAGCTTGGAGTATGGACTCTTGTATGGCTACACCTTC. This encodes CASSLEYGLLYGYTF.

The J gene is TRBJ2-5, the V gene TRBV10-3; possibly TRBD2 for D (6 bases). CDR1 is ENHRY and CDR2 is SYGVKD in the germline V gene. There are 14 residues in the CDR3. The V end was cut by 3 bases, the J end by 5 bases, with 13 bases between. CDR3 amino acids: CAISESGTAETQYF. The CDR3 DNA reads TGTGCCATCAGTGAATCGGGGACTGCGGAGACCCAGTACTTC.

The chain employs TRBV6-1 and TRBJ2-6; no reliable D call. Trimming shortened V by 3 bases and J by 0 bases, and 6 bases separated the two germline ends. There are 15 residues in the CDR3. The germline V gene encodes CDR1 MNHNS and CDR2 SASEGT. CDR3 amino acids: CASSELNSGANVLTF. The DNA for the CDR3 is TGTGCCAGCAGTGAGTTAAACTCTGGGGCCAACGTCCTGACTTTC.

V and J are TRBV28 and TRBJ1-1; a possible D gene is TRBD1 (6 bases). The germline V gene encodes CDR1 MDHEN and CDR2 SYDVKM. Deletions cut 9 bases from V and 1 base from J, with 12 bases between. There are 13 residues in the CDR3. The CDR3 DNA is TGTGCCAGTTCAGGGGCGACGAACACTGAAGCTTTCTTT. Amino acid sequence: CASSGATNTEAFF.

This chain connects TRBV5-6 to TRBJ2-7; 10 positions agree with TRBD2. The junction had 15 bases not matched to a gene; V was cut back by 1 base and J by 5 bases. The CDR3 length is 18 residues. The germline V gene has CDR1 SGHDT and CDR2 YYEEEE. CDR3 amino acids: CASSLYGVAGGFDDEQYF. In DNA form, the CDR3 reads TGTGCCAGCAGCTTGTATGGTGTAGCGGGGGGATTTGATGACGAGCAGTACTTC. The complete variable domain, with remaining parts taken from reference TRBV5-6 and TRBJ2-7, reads DAGVTQSPTHLIKTRGQQVTLRCSPKSGHDTVSWYQQALGQGPQFIFQYYEEEERQRGNFPDRFSGHQFPNYSSELNVNALLLGDSALYLCASSLYGVAGGFDDEQYFGPGTRLTVT.

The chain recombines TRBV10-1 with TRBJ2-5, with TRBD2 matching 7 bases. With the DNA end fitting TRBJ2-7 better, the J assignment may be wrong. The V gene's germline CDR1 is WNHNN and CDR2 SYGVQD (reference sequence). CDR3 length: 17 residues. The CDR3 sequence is CASSGPRGAGERYEQYF. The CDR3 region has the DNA TGCGCCAGCAGTGGCCCCCGAGGGGCGGGAGAACGCTACGAGCAGTACTTC.

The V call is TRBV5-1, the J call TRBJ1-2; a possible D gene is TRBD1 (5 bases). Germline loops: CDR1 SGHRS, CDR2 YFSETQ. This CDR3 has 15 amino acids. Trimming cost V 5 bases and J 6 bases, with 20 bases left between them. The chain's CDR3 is CASSFWGDSSNGYTF. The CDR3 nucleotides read TGCGCCAGCAGTTTCTGGGGGGACTCGTCGAATGGCTACACCTTC. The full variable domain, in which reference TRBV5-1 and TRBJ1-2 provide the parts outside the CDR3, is KAGVTQTPRYLIKTRGQQVTLSCSPISGHRSVSWYQQTPGQGLQFLFEYFSETQRNKGNFPGRFSGRQFSNSRSEMNVSTLELGDSALYLCASSFWGDSSNGYTFGSGTRLTVV.

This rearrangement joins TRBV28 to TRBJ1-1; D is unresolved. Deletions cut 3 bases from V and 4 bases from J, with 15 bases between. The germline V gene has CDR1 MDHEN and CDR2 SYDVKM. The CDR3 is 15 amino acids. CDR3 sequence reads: CASSLLVGRGTEAFF. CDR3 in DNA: TGTGCCAGCAGTTTGCTTGTAGGGCGAGGCACTGAAGCTTTCTTT.